This T cell receptor (beta chain) comes out of a study of CD8+ T cells in alopecia areata. Study-level information: Each day, treated patients took oral tofacitinib twice, at 5 to 10 mg per dose.

Worth noting for this clone: The target antigen is unknown.

Study-level points and caveats: Scalp samples also contribute reads from the resident alphabeta T cells found in normal skin. Lesional tissue from the scalp (especially in alopecia totalis/universalis) showed higher clonality than normal scalp.

Extracted RNA was reverse transcribed, and the resulting cDNA served as sequencing template. The protocol was immunoSEQ multiplex PCR, while the TCRdb copy is restricted to in-frame clones and leaves out a portion. The table has roughly 120,000 clones, roughly two fifths seen once. Germline values: CDR1 SGHVS, CDR2 FQNEAQ. With 2 bases removed from V and 4 bases from J, the gap between germline ends came to 11 bases. CDR3 length equals 14 residues. Sampling of alopecia areata patients yielded lesional scalp punch biopsies as well as peripheral blood. Sequencing used CD4+ T cells sorted from blood. The source of this sequence is a human donor with alopecia areata. The chain has TRBV7-8 and TRBJ2-5; D may correspond to TRBD1 or TRBD2 (5 bases each). CDR3 DNA sequence: TGTGCCAGCAGCTTACGGGGCGTTGGAGAGACCCAGTACTTC. Protein product: CASSLRGVGETQYF.